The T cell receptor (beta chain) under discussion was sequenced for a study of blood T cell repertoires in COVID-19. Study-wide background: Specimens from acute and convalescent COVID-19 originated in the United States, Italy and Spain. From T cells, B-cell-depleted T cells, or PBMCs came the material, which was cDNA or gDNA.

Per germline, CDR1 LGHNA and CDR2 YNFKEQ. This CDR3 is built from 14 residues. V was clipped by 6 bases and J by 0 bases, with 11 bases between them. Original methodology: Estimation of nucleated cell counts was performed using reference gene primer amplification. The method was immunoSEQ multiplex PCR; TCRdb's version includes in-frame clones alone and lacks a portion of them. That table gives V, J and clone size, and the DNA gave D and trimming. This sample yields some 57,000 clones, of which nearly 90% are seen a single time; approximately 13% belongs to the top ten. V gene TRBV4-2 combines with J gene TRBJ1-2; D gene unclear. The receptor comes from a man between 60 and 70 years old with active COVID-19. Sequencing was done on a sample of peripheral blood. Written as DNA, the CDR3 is TGTGCCAGCAGTGGGGAGCAAACTAACTATGGCTACACCTTC. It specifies CASSGEQTNYGYTF.